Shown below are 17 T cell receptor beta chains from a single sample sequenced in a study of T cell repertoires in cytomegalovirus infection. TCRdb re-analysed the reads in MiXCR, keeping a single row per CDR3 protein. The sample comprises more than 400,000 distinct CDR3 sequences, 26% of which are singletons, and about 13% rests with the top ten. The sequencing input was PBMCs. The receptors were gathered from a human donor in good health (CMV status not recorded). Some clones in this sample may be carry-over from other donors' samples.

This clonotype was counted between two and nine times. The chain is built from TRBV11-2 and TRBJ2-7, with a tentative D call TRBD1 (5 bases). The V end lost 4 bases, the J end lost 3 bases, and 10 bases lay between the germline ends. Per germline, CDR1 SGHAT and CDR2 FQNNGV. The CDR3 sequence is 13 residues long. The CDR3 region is CASSSGIFYEQYF. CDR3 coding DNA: TGTGCCAGCAGCTCAGGGATCTTCTACGAGCAGTACTTC.

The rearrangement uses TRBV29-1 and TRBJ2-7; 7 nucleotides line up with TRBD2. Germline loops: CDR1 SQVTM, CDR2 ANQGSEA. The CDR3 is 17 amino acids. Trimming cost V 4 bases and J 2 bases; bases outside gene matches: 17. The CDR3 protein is CSVVGGRAEMGTYEQYF. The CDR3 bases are TGCAGCGTTGTGGGAGGGAGGGCCGAAATGGGGACCTACGAGCAGTACTTC.

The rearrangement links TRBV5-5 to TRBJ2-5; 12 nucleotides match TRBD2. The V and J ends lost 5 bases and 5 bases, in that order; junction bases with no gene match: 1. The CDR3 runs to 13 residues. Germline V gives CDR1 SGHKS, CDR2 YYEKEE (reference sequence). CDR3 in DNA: TGTGCCAGCAGGACTAGCGGGAGTGAGACCCAGTACTTC. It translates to CASRTSGSETQYF.

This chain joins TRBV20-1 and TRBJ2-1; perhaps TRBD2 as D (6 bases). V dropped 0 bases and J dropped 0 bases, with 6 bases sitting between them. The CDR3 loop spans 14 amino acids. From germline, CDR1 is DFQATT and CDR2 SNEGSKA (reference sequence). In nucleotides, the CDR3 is TGCAGTGCTAGAGAGGGACTCTCCTACAATGAGCAGTTCTTC. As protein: CSAREGLSYNEQFF.

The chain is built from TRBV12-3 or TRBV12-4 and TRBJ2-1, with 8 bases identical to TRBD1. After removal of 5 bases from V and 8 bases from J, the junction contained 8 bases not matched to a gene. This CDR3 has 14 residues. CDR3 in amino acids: CASSAPQGEDEQFF. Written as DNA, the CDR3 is TGTGCCAGCAGTGCCCCACAGGGGGAGGATGAGCAGTTCTTC.

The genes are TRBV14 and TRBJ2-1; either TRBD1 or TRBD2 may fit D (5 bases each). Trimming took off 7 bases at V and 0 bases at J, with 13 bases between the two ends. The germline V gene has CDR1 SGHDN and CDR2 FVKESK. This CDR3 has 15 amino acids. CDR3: CASTLGRSSYNEQFF. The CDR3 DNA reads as TGTGCCAGCACCTTGGGACGCAGCTCCTACAATGAGCAGTTCTTC.

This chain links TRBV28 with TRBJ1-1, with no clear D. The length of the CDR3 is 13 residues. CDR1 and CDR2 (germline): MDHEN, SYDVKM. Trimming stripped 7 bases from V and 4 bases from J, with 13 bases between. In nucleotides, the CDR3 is TGTGCCAGCATCACAGAAAAGAGCACTGAAGCTTTCTTT. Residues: CASITEKSTEAFF.

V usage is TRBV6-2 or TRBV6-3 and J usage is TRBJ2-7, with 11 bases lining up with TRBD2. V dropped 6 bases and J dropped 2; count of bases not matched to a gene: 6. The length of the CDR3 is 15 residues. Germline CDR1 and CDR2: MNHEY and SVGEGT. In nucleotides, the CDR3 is TGTGCCAGCAGCCAGACTAGCGGGGTTACCTACGAGCAGTACTTC. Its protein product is CASSQTSGVTYEQYF.

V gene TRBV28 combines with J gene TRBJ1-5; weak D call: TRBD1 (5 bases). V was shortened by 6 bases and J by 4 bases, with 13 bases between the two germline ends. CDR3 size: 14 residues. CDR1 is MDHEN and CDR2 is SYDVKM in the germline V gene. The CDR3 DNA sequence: TGTGCCAGCAGGGGAGCGGGACGTAATCAGCCCCAGCATTTT. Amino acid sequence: CASRGAGRNQPQHF. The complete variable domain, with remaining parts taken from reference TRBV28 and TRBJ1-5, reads DVKVTQSSRYLVKRTGEKVFLECVQDMDHENMFWYRQDPGLGLRLIYFSYDVKMKEKGDIPEGYSVSREKKERFSLILESASTNQTSMYLCASRGAGRNQPQHFGDGTRLSIL.

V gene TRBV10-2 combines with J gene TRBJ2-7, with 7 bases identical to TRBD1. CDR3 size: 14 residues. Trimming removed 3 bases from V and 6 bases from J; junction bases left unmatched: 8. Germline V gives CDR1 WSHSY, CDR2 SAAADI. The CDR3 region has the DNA TGCGCCAGCAGTGATTGTCAGGGGGTCTGCGAGCAGTACGTC. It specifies CASSDCQGVCEQYV.

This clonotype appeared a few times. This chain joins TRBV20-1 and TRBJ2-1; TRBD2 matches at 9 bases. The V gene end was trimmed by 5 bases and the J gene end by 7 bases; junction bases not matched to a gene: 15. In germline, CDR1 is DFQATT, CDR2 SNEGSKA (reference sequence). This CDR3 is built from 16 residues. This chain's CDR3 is CSARNDLAGELNEQFF. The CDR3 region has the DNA TGCAGTGCTCGAAACGACTTAGCGGGAGAACTGAATGAGCAGTTCTTC.

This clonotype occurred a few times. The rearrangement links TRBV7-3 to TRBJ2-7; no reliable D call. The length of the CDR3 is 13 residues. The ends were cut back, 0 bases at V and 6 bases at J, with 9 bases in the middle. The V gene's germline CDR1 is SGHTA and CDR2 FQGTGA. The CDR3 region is CASSLTVTGEQYF. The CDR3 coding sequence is TGTGCCAGCAGCTTAACTGTGACCGGCGAGCAGTACTTC.

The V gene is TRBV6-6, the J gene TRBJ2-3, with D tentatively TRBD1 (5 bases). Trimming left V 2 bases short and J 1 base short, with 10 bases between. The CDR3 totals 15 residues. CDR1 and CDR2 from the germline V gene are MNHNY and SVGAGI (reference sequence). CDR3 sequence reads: CASSYGQTGTDTQYF. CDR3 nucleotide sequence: TGTGCCAGCAGTTACGGGCAGACAGGCACAGATACGCAGTATTTT.

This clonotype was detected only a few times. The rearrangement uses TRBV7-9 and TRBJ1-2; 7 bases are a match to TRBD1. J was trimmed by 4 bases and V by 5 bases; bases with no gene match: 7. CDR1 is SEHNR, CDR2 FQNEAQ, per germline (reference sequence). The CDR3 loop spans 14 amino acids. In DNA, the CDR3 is TGTGCCAGCAGCCGACCCGGGACAGTCTATGGCTACACCTTC. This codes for CASSRPGTVYGYTF.

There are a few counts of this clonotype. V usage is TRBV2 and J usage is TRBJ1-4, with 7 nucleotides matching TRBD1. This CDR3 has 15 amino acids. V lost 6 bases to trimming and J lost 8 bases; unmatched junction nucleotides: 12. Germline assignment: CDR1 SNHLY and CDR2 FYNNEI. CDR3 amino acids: CASRPRQGLGEKLFF. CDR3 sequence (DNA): TGTGCCAGCAGGCCCCGACAGGGCTTAGGGGAAAAACTGTTTTTT.

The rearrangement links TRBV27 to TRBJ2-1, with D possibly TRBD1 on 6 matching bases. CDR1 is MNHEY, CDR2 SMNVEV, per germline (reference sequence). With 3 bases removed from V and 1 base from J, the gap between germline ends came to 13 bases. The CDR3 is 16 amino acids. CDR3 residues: CASSLGAKRSYNEQFF. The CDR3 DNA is TGTGCCAGCAGTTTGGGGGCCAAAAGGTCCTACAATGAGCAGTTCTTC.

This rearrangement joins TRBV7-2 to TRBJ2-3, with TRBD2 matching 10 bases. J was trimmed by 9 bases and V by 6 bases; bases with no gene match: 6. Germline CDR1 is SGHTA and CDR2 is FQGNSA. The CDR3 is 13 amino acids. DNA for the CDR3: TGTGCCAGCAGTCCATCTAGCGGGAGAACGCAGTATTTT. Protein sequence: CASSPSSGRTQYF.